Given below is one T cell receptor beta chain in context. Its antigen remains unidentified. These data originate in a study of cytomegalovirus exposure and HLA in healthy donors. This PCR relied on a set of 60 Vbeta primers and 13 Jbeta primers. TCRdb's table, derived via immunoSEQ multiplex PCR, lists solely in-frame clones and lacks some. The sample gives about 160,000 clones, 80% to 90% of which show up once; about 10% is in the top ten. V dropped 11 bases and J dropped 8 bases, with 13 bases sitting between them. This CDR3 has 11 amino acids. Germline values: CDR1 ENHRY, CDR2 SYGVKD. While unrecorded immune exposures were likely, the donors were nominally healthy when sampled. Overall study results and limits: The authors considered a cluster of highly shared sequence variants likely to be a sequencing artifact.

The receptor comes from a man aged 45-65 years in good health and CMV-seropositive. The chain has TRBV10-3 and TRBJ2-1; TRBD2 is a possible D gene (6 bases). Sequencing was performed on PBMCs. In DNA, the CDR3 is TGTGCCGCCTCTAGCGCATATGAGCAGTTCTTC. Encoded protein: CAASSAYEQFF.